This is a list of T cell receptor beta chains from one sample in a study of Graves' ophthalmopathy and Graves' hyperthyroidism. TCRdb independently ran MiXCR on the multiplex PCR reads; one entry per CDR3 protein. The sample has more than 1,000,000 distinct CDR3 sequences, roughly two fifths seen once; the top ten hold over 8.5%. The specimen was peripheral blood or thyroid tissue (not recorded which). The receptors derive from an adult man with Graves' hyperthyroidism. Each CDR3 is given with its conserved first and last residue. A D gene is named only where the DNA matches it firmly. Only some rows state a clone size, as once, few, many or a class for expanded clones.

D gene	V gene	clone size	J gene	CDR3 protein	CDR3 DNA
.	TRBV9	.	TRBJ2-2	CASSQGLEAGELFF	TGTGCCAGCAGCCAGGGGTTGGAAGCCGGGGAGCTGTTTTTT
.	TRBV4-3	many	TRBJ1-6	CASSQAWQGTGSPLHF	TGCGCCAGCAGCCAAGCTTGGCAGGGGACTGGTTCACCCCTCCACTTT
TRBD1	TRBV7-9	.	TRBJ2-2	CASSFGQVVTGELFF	TGTGCCAGCAGCTTCGGACAGGTGGTCACCGGGGAGCTGTTTTTT
.	TRBV2	once	TRBJ1-1	CASLTGFTEAFF	TGTGCCAGCTTAACGGGTTTCACTGAAGCTTTCTTT
.	TRBV4-1	many	TRBJ2-6	CASSQDAGAAGANVLTF	TGCGCCAGCAGCCAAGATGCGGGGGCAGCTGGGGCCAACGTCCTGACTTTC
.	TRBV25-1	few	TRBJ1-1	CADGRTTPEAFF	TGTGCCGACGGACGGACGACCCCTGAAGCTTTCTTT
.	TRBV20-1	.	TRBJ1-1	CSAQRQENTEAFF	TGCAGTGCTCAGAGACAGGAAAACACTGAAGCTTTCTTT
.	TRBV4-1	few	TRBJ2-7	CASSQETQSYEQYF	TGCGCCAGCAGCCAAGAGACACAGTCCTACGAGCAGTACTTC
TRBD1	TRBV7-8	few	TRBJ1-2	CASRSGTGIGYTF	TGTGCCAGCAGGTCTGGGACAGGGATCGGCTACACCTTC
.	TRBV6-6	.	TRBJ1-4	CASRYEKLFF	TGTGCCAGCAGATACGAAAAACTGTTTTTT
TRBD2	TRBV12-3/TRBV12-4	.	TRBJ2-7	CASTMGGWQSHEQYF	TGTGCCAGCACCATGGGGGGGTGGCAGTCCCACGAGCAGTACTTC
.	TRBV3-1	.	TRBJ2-6	CATEDLTF	TGTGCCACAGAGGACCTGACTTTC
TRBD1	TRBV5-1	.	TRBJ1-1	CASSTRGQQNTEAFF	TGCGCCAGCAGCACGAGGGGACAGCAGAACACTGAAGCTTTCTTT
TRBD2	TRBV24-1	few	TRBJ2-5	CATSDRAGGQETQYF	TGTGCCACCAGTGATCGCGCGGGGGGACAAGAGACCCAGTACTTC
TRBD1	TRBV4-3	many	TRBJ1-1	CASSQDWDSVKAFF	TGCGCCAGCAGCCAAGATTGGGACAGTGTCAAAGCTTTCTTT
.	TRBV7-8	many	TRBJ2-5	CASSPGGFWETQYF	TGTGCCAGCAGCCCCGGAGGGTTCTGGGAGACCCAGTACTTC
.	TRBV29-1	.	TRBJ2-7	CSAREPLSEQYF	TGCAGTGCTAGAGAGCCCCTTAGTGAGCAGTACTTC
TRBD1	TRBV2	.	TRBJ1-5	CASSQGQGENQPQHF	TGTGCCAGCAGCCAGGGACAGGGGGAAAATCAGCCCCAGCATTTT
.	TRBV20-1	.	TRBJ2-5	CSASPNQETQNF	TGCAGTGCTAGCCCCAATCAAGAGACCCAGAACTTC
TRBD2	TRBV6-5	.	TRBJ2-2	CASSYSSGAGELFF	TGTGCCAGCAGTTACTCGAGCGGGGCCGGGGAGCTGTTTTTT
.	TRBV4-3	few	TRBJ2-7	CASSQDVTSTSYEQYF	TGCGCCAGCAGCCAAGACGTGACATCAACCTCCTACGAGCAGTACTTC
.	TRBV20-1	many	TRBJ1-5	CSARSTPLAQHF	TGCAGTGCTAGAAGCACCCCTTTGGCCCAGCATTTT
TRBD1	TRBV10-3	many	TRBJ1-1	CAISGSPGGAEAFF	TGTGCCATCAGTGGATCCCCAGGGGGGGCTGAAGCTTTCTTT
TRBD1	TRBV6-5	few	TRBJ1-4	CASSPRDRGLTNEKLFF	TGTGCCAGCAGTCCCCGGGACAGGGGGCTCACTAATGAAAAACTGTTTTTT
TRBD1	TRBV6-6	.	TRBJ1-1	CASSRWTGKMNTEAFF	TGTGCCAGCAGTCGATGGACAGGGAAGATGAACACTGAAGCTTTCTTT
.	TRBV24-1	few	TRBJ1-2	CATSDPRIYGYTF	TGTGCCACCAGTGATCCCCGGATCTATGGCTACACCTTC
.	TRBV10-3	.	TRBJ1-2	CAISESGFGGYTF	TGTGCCATCAGTGAGTCGGGGTTCGGTGGCTACACCTTC
.	TRBV7-9	many	TRBJ1-3	CASSLAANTIYF	TGTGCCAGCAGCTTAGCCGCTAACACCATATATTTT
.	TRBV19	many	TRBJ1-5	CASSISGARNQPQHF	TGTGCCAGTAGTATATCAGGGGCCCGGAATCAGCCCCAGCATTTT
TRBD1	TRBV7-9	many	TRBJ1-5	CASSLSTGRQPQHF	TGTGCCAGCAGCTTATCGACAGGGCGTCAGCCCCAGCATTTT
.	TRBV7-3	.	TRBJ1-5	CASSPGLAGTGQPQHF	TGTGCCAGCAGCCCAGGACTAGCGGGAACGGGACAGCCCCAGCATTTT
.	TRBV12-3/TRBV12-4	.	TRBJ2-2	CASSLIERTGELFF	TGTGCCAGCAGTTTAATAGAGCGCACCGGGGAGCTGTTTTTT
.	TRBV10-3	many	TRBJ1-1	CAISRDLGRNTEAFF	TGTGCCATCAGTCGGGACCTCGGCAGGAACACTGAAGCTTTCTTT
.	TRBV29-1	.	TRBJ1-2	CSVGGPFGYTF	TGCAGCGTCGGGGGGCCGTTTGGCTACACCTTC
.	TRBV20-1	.	TRBJ2-7	CSARDRWSYEQYF	TGCAGTGCTAGAGATAGGTGGTCCTACGAGCAGTACTTC
TRBD2	TRBV6-5	few	TRBJ2-5	CASRGLREGGTQYF	TGTGCCAGCAGGGGATTGCGGGAGGGAGGCACCCAGTACTTC
.	TRBV7-9	many	TRBJ1-1	CASSSSIRGSNTEAFF	TGTGCCAGCAGCTCGTCTATCAGAGGCTCGAACACTGAAGCTTTCTTT
TRBD1	TRBV4-3	.	TRBJ2-2	CASSQGPGGGTGELFF	TGCGCCAGCAGCCAAGGTCCAGGGGGCGGCACCGGGGAGCTGTTTTTT
.	TRBV20-1	.	TRBJ2-7	CSARDGSSYNEQYF	TGCAGTGCTAGGGACGGGAGCTCCTACAATGAGCAGTACTTC
.	TRBV11-2	.	TRBJ2-5	CASSLEIHGETQYF	TGTGCCAGCAGCTTAGAGATCCACGGGGAGACCCAGTACTTC